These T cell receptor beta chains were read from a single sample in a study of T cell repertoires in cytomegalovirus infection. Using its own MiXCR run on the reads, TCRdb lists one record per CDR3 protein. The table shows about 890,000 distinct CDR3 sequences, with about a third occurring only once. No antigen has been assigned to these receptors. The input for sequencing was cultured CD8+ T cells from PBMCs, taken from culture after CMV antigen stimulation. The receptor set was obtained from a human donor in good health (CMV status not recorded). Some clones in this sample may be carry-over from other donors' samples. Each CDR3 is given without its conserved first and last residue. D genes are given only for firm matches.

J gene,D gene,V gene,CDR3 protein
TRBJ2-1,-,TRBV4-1,ASSQAAASYEQF
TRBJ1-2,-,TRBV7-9,ASSPTDGRGGGYT
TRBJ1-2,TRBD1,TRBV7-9,ASSETGVYGYT
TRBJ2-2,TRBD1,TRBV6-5,ATGQVTGELF
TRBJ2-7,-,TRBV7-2,ASSLVSGAYEQY
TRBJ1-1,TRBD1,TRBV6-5,ASSYSAYLGQGWNTEAF
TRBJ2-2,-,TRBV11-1,ASSFLEELF
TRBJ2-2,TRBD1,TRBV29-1,SVEQGAMNTGELF
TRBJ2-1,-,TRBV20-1,SARDPRAAEQF
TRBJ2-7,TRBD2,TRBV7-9,ASSFGPLRGDYEQY
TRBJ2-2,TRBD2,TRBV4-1,ASSHLVGGDTGELF
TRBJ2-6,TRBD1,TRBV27,ASSSMDRESSGANVLT
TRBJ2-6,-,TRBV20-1,SARGWTADSGANVLT
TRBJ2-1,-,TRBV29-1,SVEYGGGVGNEQF
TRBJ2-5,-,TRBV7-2,PVGSRGGVMETQY
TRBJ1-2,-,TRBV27,ASSLVGSGAGYT
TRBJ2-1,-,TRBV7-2,ASSWAQGYNEQF
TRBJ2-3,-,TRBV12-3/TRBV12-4,ASSFAFDPARDTQY
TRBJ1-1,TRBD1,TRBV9,ASSVDRDGTGLTEAF
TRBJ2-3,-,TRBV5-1,ASSFGTGLADTQY
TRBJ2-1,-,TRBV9,ASSVRRNGGEQF
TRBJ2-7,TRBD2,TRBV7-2,ASSVGGDMYPYEQY
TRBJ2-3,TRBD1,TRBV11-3,ASSSKDRALPDTQY
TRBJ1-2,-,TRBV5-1,ASSRSRRGLELIGYT
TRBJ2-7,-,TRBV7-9,ASSRDGHYEQY
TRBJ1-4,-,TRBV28,ASTDTPGSRRSATNEKLF
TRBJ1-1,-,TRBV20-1,SARVEGWTEAF
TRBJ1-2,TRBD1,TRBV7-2,ASSLPRTGSNYGYT
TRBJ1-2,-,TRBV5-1,ASSLAFGYGYT
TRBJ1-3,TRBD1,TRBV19,ASSTGGVLSGNTIY
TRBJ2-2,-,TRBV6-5,ASSPSIGAGELF
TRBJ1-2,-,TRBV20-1,SARPGAPLYGYT
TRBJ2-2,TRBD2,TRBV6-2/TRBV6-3,ASSSFLAGGQYTGELF
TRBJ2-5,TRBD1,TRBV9,ASSASGGGRETQY
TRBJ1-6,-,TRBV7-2,ASSLTSGQGSYNSPLH
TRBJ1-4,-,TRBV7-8,ASSLFRGPGEKLF
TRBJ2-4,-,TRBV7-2,ASSLNRGENIQY
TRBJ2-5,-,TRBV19,ASSIVWSGETQY
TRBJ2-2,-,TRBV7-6,ASSPTGFLVTGELF
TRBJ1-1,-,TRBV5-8,ASSLTGWANTEAF
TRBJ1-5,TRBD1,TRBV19,ASTARGDRNNQPQH
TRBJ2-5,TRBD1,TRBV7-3,ASSSPPGQGMSETQY
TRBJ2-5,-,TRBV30,AWSDSYQETQY
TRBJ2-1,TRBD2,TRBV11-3,ASSPRPGTSGGLTYNEQF
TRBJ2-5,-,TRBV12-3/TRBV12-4,ASSASGVETQY
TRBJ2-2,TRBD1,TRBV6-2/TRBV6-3,ASSSFRDRDLLWGTGELF
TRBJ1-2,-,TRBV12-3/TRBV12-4,ASRTGTGRMNGYT
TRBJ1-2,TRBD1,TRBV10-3,AISAWDSPYGYT
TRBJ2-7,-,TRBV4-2,ASSQFRQETYEQY
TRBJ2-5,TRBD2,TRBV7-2,ASSLPTSGGGGETQY
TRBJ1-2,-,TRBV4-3,ASSQVVPPNYGYT
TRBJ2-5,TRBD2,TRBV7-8,ASSPDVAGGRETQY
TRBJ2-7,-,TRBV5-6,ASSFGRPSYEQY
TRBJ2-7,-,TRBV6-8,ATAPGDTTEQY
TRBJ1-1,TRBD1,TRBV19,ASSIRDRYTEAF
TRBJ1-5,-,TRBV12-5,ASGLRKGWEGNQPQH
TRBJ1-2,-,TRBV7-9,ASSFGPGSYGYT
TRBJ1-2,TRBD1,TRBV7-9,ASSEGQGLNGYT
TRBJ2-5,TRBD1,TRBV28,ASSLRGQGLLETQY